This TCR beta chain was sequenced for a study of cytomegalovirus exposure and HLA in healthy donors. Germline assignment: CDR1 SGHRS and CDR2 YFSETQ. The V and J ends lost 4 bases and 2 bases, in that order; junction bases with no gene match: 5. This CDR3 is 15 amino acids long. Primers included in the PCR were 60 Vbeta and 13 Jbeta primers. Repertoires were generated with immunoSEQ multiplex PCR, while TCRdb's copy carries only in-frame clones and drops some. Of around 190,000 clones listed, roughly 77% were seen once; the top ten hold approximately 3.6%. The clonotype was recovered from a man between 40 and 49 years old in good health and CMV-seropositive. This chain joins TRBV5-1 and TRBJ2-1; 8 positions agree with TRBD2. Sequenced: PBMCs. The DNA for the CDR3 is TGCGCCAGCAGCCCAGCGGGAGCAGCCTACAATGAGCAGTTCTTC. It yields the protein CASSPAGAAYNEQFF.